These T cell receptor beta chains were read from a single sample in a study of cytomegalovirus exposure and HLA in healthy donors. Sequencing used immunoSEQ multiplex PCR; TCRdb keeps in-frame clones, though not all of them. The data hold some 100,000 clones, with 84% observed a single time. Source material: PBMCs. These TCRs come from a woman aged 18-30 years in good health and CMV-seronegative. The CDR3 runs from the conserved cysteine through the conserved F or W. The D gene is left open where the match is weak. A clone size is listed for some rows: how often the clone was seen (once, few, many), or a class if it is expanded.

j_gene | d_gene | abundance | v_gene | CDR3nt | CDR3aa
TRBJ1-3 | . | . | TRBV4-3 | TGCGCCAGCAGCCAAGACCCGGCAGGGCTCTCTGGAAACACCATATATTTT | CASSQDPAGLSGNTIYF
TRBJ2-3 | TRBD2 | . | TRBV19 | TGTGCCAGTAGTAGTCTCGGGGGGGGGAACACAGATACGCAGTATTTT | CASSSLGGGNTDTQYF
TRBJ2-3 | TRBD2 | . | TRBV19 | TGTGCCAGTAGTATAGCGCTAGCGGGAGAAGATACGCAGTATTTT | CASSIALAGEDTQYF
TRBJ1-2 | TRBD1 | . | TRBV7-2 | TGTGCCAGCAGCTTAGGACAGGGACCATATGGCTACACCTTC | CASSLGQGPYGYTF
TRBJ2-7 | TRBD1 | . | TRBV7-9 | TGTGCCAGCAGCTCGTCGGGACAGACCTACGAGCAGTACTTC | CASSSSGQTYEQYF
TRBJ2-2 | . | . | TRBV5-6 | TGTGCCAGCAGCTTGGGGCTAGCGAGCGGGGAGCTGTTTTTT | CASSLGLASGELFF
TRBJ1-6 | . | once | TRBV19 | TGTGCCAGTAGTATAGATTCTAACAGCTGGAATTCACCCCTCCACTTT | CASSIDSNSWNSPLHF
TRBJ2-5 | TRBD2 | . | TRBV30 | TGTGCCTGGAGTGTACTAGCGGGCCTCCAAGAGACCCAGTACTTC | CAWSVLAGLQETQYF
TRBJ2-5 | TRBD2 | . | TRBV6-5 | TGTGCCAGCAGTGCCGGGGGGGAGCAGTACTTC | CASSAGGEQYF
TRBJ1-2 | . | few | TRBV6-6 | TGTGCCAGCAGTTACTCTGGGGGGTCCATCTATGGCTACACCTTC | CASSYSGGSIYGYTF
TRBJ2-1 | TRBD2 | . | TRBV7-6 | TGTGCCAGCAGCTTAGCTGGCGGGGGGGAAGATGAGCAGTTCTTC | CASSLAGGGEDEQFF
TRBJ2-7 | TRBD2 | once | TRBV7-2 | TGTGCCAGCAGCTTAGCTCCCCTAGCGGTAAATTCCTACGAGCAGTACTTC | CASSLAPLAVNSYEQYF
TRBJ2-1 | . | once | TRBV6-1 | TGTGCCAGCAGTGAACCGAGCGTGCAGTTCTTC | CASSEPSVQFF
TRBJ2-7 | . | few | TRBV6-5 | TGTGCCAGCAGTTACTCGCGGGCTTCCTACGAGCAGTACTTC | CASSYSRASYEQYF
TRBJ2-2 | TRBD2 | . | TRBV28 | TGTGCCAGCAGTTTAGGACTAGCGGGTGGCACCGGGGAGCTGTTTTTT | CASSLGLAGGTGELFF
TRBJ2-7 | . | few | TRBV28 | TGTGCCAGCAGTGCTCCAGGAACCTACGAGCAGTACTTC | CASSAPGTYEQYF
TRBJ2-5 | TRBD1 | . | TRBV5-1 | TGCGCCAGCAGCTTTAGGGGGCGGCGGCAAGAGACCCAGTACTTC | CASSFRGRRQETQYF
TRBJ2-5 | . | . | TRBV11-2 | TGTGCCAGCAGCTTAGCATGGGCAGGGGTGGTGGAAGAGACCCAGTACTTC | CASSLAWAGVVEETQYF
TRBJ2-2 | . | . | TRBV6-5 | TGTGCCAGCAGTCCAGGGTTGGGCACCGGGGAGCTGTTTTTT | CASSPGLGTGELFF
TRBJ1-2 | . | once | TRBV7-8 | TGTGCCAGCAGCTGGACAACGGGGGGCAACTATGGCTACACCTTC | CASSWTTGGNYGYTF
TRBJ2-2 | TRBD2 | . | TRBV9 | TGTGCCAGCAGCGTAGATCCCCTAGCGGGAGACACCGGGGAGCTGTTTTTT | CASSVDPLAGDTGELFF
TRBJ1-2 | TRBD1 | . | TRBV9 | TGTGCCAGCAGCGGGACAGGGGCTGGCCTCTATGGCTACACCTTC | CASSGTGAGLYGYTF
TRBJ1-6 | TRBD1 | . | TRBV6-5 | TGTGCCAGCGGAGAACAGGGGAGGCCTTCACCCCTCCACTTT | CASGEQGRPSPLHF
TRBJ2-7 | . | . | TRBV19 | TGTGCCAGTAGCCCTACAGCCTACTACGAGCAGTACTTC | CASSPTAYYEQYF
TRBJ1-3 | . | . | TRBV28 | TGTGCCAGCAGTTTAATGAGACAAACTGGGCCCATATATTTT | CASSLMRQTGPIYF
TRBJ2-1 | TRBD2 | . | TRBV28 | TGTGCCAGCAGTTTGGCGCCCACTAGCGGCGGGGGAGGTGAGCAGTTCTTC | CASSLAPTSGGGGEQFF
TRBJ2-7 | . | once | TRBV6-4 | TGTGCCAGCAGTGACTGGCGGGGGCACCTTTCCTACGAGCAGTACTTC | CASSDWRGHLSYEQYF
TRBJ2-5 | . | . | TRBV4-1 | TGCGCCAGCAGCCAAGATGGAGCGGGACAATTCCAAGAGACCCAGTACTTC | CASSQDGAGQFQETQYF